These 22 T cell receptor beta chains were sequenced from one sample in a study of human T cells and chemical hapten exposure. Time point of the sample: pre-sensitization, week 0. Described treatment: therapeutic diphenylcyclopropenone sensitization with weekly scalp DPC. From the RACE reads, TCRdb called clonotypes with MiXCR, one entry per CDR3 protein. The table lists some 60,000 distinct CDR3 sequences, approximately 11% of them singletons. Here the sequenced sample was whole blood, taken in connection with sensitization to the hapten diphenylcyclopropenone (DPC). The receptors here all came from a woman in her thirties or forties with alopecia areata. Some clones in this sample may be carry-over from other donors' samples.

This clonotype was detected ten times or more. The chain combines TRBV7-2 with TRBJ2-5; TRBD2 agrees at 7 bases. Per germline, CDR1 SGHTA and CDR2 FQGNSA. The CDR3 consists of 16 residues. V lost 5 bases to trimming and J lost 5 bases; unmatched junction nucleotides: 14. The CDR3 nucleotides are TGTGCCAGCAGCATCTCGCGGGTGCGGGAGCGGGAGACCCAGTACTTC. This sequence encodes CASSISRVRERETQYF.

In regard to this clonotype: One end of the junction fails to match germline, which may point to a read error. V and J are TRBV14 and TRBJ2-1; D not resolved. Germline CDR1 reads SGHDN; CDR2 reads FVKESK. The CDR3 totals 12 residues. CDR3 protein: CASSPRYSEQFF. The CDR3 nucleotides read TGTGCCAGCAGCCCGAGGTACAGTGAGCAGTTCTTC.

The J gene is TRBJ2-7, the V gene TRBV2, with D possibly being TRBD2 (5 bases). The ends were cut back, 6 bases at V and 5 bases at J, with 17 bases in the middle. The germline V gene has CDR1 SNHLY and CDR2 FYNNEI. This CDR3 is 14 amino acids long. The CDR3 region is CASRIFGERHEQYF. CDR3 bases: TGTGCCAGCAGAATCTTTGGGGAGAGGCACGAGCAGTACTTC.

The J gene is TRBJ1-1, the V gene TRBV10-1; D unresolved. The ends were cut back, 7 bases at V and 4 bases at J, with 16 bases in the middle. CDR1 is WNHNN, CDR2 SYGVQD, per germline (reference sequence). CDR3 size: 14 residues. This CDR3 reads CASIVGYECTEAFF. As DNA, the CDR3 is TGCGCCAGCATCGTGGGTTATGAGTGCACTGAAGCTTTCTTT.

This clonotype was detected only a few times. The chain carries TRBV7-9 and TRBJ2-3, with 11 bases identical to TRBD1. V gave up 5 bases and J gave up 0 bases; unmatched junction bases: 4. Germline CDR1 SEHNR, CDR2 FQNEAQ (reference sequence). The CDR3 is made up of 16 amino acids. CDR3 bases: TGTGCCAGCAGCCGGGGACAGGGGGGAAGCACAGATACGCAGTATTTT. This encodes CASSRGQGGSTDTQYF.

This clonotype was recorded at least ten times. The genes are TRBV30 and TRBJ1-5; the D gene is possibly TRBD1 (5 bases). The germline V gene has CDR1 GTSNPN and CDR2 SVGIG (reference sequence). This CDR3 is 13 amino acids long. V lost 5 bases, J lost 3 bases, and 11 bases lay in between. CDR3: CAWDSGPNQPQHF. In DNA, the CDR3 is TGTGCCTGGGACAGCGGTCCCAATCAGCCCCAGCATTTT.

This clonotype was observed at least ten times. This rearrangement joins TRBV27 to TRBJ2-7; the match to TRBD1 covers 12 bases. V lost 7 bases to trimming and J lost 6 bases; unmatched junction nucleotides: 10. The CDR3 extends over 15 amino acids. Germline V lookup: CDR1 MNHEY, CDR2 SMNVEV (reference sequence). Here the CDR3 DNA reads TGTGCCAGCACTCCGGGACAGGGGGCGTTTGGCGAGCAGTACTTC. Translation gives CASTPGQGAFGEQYF.

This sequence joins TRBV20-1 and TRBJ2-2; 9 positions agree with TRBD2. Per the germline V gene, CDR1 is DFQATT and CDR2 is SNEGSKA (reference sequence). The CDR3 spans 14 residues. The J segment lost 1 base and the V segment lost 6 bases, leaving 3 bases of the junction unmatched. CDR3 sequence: CSAVAGVNTGELFF. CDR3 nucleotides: TGCAGTGCAGTAGCGGGGGTGAACACCGGGGAGCTGTTTTTT.

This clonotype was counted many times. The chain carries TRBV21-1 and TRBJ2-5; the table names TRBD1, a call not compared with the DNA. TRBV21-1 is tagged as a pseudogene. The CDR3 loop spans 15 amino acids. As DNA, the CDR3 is TGTGCCAGCAGCAAACTCGACAGGGGTTCAGAGACCCAGTACTTC. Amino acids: CASSKLDRGSETQYF.

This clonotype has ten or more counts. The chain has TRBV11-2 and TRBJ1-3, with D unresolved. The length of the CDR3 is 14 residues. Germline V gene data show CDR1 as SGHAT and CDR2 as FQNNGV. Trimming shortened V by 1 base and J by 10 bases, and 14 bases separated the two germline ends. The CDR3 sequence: CASSLAGPGRTIYF. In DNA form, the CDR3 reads TGTGCCAGCAGCTTAGCCGGGCCGGGAAGGACCATATATTTT.

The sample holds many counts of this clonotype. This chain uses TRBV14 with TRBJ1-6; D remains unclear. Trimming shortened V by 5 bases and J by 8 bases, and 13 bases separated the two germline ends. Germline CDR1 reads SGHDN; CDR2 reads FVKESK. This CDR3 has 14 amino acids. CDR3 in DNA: TGTGCCAGCAGCTCCGAAAACGGGTATTCACCCCTCCACTTT. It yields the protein CASSSENGYSPLHF.

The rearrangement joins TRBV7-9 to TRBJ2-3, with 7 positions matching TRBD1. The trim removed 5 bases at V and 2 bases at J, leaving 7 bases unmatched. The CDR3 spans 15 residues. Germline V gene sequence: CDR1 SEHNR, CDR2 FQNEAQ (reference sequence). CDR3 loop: CASSRDRAFTDTQYF. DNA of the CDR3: TGTGCCAGCAGCCGAGACAGGGCTTTCACAGATACGCAGTATTTT.

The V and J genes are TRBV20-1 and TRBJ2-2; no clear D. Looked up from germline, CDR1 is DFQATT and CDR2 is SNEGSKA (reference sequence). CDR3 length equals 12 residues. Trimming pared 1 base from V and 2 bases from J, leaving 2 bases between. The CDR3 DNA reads TGCAGTGCTAGAGCCAACACCGGGGAGCTGTTTTTT. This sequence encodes CSARANTGELFF.

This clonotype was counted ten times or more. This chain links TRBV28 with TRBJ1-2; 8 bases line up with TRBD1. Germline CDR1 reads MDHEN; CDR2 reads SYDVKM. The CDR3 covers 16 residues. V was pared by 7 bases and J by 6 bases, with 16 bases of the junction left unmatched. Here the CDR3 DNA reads TGTGCCAGCATGTCCGGACAGGGTTTGGTGGGGGATGGCTACACCTTC. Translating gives CASMSGQGLVGDGYTF.

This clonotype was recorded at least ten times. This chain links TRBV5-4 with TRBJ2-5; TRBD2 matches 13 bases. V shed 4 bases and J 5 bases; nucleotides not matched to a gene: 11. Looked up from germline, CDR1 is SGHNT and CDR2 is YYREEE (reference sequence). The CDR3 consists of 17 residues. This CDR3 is CASSPGTSGGAGETQYF. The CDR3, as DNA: TGTGCCAGCAGCCCCGGCACTAGCGGGGGGGCCGGGGAGACCCAGTACTTC.

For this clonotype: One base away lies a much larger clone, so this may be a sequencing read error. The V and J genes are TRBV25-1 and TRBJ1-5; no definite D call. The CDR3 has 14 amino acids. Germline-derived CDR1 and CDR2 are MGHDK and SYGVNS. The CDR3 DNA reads TGTGTCAGCAGTGAATGGGGAAGTAACCAGCCCCAGCATTTT. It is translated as CVSSEWGSNQPQHF. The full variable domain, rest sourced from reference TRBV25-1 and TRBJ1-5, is EADIYQTPRYLVIGTGKKITLECSQTMGHDKMYWYQQDPGMELHLIHYSYGVNSTEKGDLSSESTVSRIRTEHFPLTLESARPSHTSQYLCVSSEWGSNQPQHFGDGTRLSIL.

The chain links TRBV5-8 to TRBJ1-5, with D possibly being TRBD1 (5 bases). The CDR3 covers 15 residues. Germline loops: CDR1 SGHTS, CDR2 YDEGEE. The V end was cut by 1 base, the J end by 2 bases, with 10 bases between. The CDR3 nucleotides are TGTGCCAGCAGCTTGAGGGGTGCGGGCAATCAGCCCCAGCATTTT. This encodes CASSLRGAGNQPQHF.

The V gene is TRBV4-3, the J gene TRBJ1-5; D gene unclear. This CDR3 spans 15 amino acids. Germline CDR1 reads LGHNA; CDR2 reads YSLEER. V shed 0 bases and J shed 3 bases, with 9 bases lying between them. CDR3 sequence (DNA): TGCGCCAGCAGCCAAGATTTACTGTCCAATCAGCCCCAGCATTTT. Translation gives CASSQDLLSNQPQHF.

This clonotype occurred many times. CDR3 in amino acids: CASSSRTGGNTEAFF. The CDR3 region has the DNA TGTGCCAGCAGTTCCCGGACAGGGGGGAACACTGAAGCTTTCTTT. This rearrangement joins TRBV6-2 or TRBV6-3 to TRBJ1-1; TRBD1 aligns across 10 bases. The germline V gene encodes CDR1 MNHEY and CDR2 SVGEGT. J gave up 1 base and V 4 bases, and 3 bases lay outside the gene matches. The CDR3 length is 15 residues.

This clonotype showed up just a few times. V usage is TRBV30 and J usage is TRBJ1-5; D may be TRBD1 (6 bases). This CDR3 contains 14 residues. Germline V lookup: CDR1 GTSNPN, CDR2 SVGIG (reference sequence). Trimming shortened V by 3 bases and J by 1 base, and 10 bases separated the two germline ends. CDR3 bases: TGTGCCTGGAGCCTGGACAGAAGCAATCAGCCCCAGCATTTT. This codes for CAWSLDRSNQPQHF.

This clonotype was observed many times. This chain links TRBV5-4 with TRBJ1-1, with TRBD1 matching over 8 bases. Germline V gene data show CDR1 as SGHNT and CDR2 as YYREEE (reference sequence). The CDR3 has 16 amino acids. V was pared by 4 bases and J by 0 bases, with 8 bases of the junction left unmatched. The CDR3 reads CASSVDRGPMNTEAFF. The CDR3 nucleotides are TGTGCCAGCAGCGTAGACAGGGGTCCGATGAACACTGAAGCTTTCTTT.

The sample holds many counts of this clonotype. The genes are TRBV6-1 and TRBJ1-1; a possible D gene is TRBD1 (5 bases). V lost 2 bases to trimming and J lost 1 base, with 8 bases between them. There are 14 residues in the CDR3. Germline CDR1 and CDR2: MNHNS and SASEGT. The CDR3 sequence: CASSEQGRNTEAFF. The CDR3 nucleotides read TGTGCCAGCAGTGAACAGGGTAGGAACACTGAAGCTTTCTTT.